The 23 T cell receptor beta chains given below trace back to one sample, sequenced in a study of T cells in women clearing cervical HPV infection. Produced via immunoSEQ multiplex PCR; TCRdb's table is partial and in-frame only. This sample's table reports about 24,000 clones. Source material: blood buffy coat. The receptors were sampled from a woman between 18 and 75 years old with a cervical HPV16 infection that either progressed to CIN3+ or cleared (not recorded which).

Comment on this clone: The CDR3 end is not reached by the read, which stops 3 residues before it; the germline J gene fills it in. This chain uses TRBV2 with TRBJ1-1; weak D call: TRBD1 (6 bases). V gave up 7 bases and J gave up 1 base, with 10 bases separating them. The CDR3 is 13 amino acids. Germline CDR1 SNHLY, CDR2 FYNNEI. CDR3 region: CASNGQPNTEAFF. The DNA read from the CDR3 is TGTGCCAGCAACGGACAGCCGAACACTGAA.

A note on this clone: The read stops 3 residues short of the end of the CDR3; the missing end is completed from the germline J gene. The chain joins TRBV7-6 to TRBJ1-2, with D possibly matching TRBD1 (5 bases). The germline V and J ends were trimmed by 5 bases and 1 base, with 8 bases remaining between them. The CDR3 sequence is 13 residues long. Germline V gives CDR1 SGHVS, CDR2 FNYEAQ. CDR3 DNA, as far as it was read: TGTGCCAGCAGCCCAGACAGTAACTATGGC. This translates into CASSPDSNYG. The CDR3, in full, reads CASSPDSNYGYTF.

With respect to this clone: The sequence runs out 3 residues before the end of the CDR3; the remainder is reconstructed from the germline J gene. This rearrangement joins TRBV2 to TRBJ1-4, with D maybe TRBD1 (6 bases). Trimming stripped 5 bases from V and 5 bases from J, with 12 bases between. Germline CDR1 and CDR2: SNHLY and FYNNEI. CDR3 length: 14 residues. The CDR3 sequence: CASSPGRGNEKLFF. Incomplete CDR3 DNA: TGTGCCAGCAGTCCAGGGAGGGGGAATGAAAAA.

Turning to this clone: The CDR3 end is not reached by the read, which stops 3 residues before it; the germline J gene fills it in. The V gene is TRBV28, the J gene TRBJ2-7; D not certain. This CDR3 is 13 amino acids long. Looked up from germline, CDR1 is MDHEN and CDR2 is SYDVKM. Trimming took 8 bases from V and 2 from J, leaving 13 bases between them. CDR3 DNA (partial): TGTGCCAGCCGCCTACCAGGTACCTACGAG. Protein: CASRLPGTYE. The entire CDR3 is CASRLPGTYEQYF. Variable domain in full (rest from reference TRBV28 and TRBJ2-7): DVKVTQSSRYLVKRTGEKVFLECVQDMDHENMFWYRQDPGLGLRLIYFSYDVKMKEKGDIPEGYSVSREKKERFSLILESASTNQTSMYLCASRLPGTYEQYFGPGTRLTVT.

Turning to this clone: The read stops 3 residues short of the end of the CDR3; the missing end is completed from the germline J gene. V is TRBV19 and J is TRBJ2-3, with 12 bases fitting TRBD2. From germline, CDR1 is LNHDA and CDR2 SQIVND (reference sequence). This CDR3 region has 15 residues. CDR3: CASSSGTSGYETQYF. The CDR3 DNA, read in part, is TGTGCCAGTAGTTCAGGGACTAGCGGGTATGAGACG. The whole variable domain, filled in from reference TRBV19 and TRBJ2-3, reads DGGITQSPKYLFRKEGQNVTLSCEQNLNHDAMYWYRQDPGQGLRLIYYSQIVNDFQKGDIAEGYSVSREKKESFPLTVTSAQKNPTAFYLCASSSGTSGYETQYFGPGTRLTVL.

Worth noting for this clone: The read halts 3 residues ahead of the CDR3 end, with the missing end drawn from the germline J gene. V is TRBV19 and J is TRBJ2-7, with 7 bases lining up with TRBD1. The trim removed 6 bases at V and 0 bases at J, leaving 2 bases unmatched. Germline V gene lookup returns CDR1 LNHDA and CDR2 SQIVND (reference sequence). The CDR3 spans 13 residues. Here the CDR3 reads CASSRDSSYEQYF. The sequenced CDR3 bases are TGTGCCAGTAGCCGGGACAGCTCCTACGAG.

The chain's CDR3 is CASSELTGIGETQYF. Partial CDR3 DNA: TGTGCCAGCAGCGAATTAACAGGGATAGGAGAGACC. The V gene is TRBV5-6, the J gene TRBJ2-5; TRBD1 might be the D (6 bases). The read finishes 3 residues shy of the CDR3 end, and the germline J gene is used to complete it. This CDR3 contains 15 residues. Germline-derived CDR1 and CDR2 are SGHDT and YYEEEE. Trimming took 4 bases from V and 4 from J, leaving 17 bases between them.

The CDR3 bases that were read are TGCAGCGTTGACAGCAGGGGTCTCGACGAG. Amino acid sequence: CSVDSRGLDE. From start to end, the CDR3 is CSVDSRGLDEQYF. The chain couples TRBV29-1 to TRBJ2-7, with D perhaps matching TRBD1 (6 bases). The read halts 3 residues ahead of the CDR3 end, with the missing end drawn from the germline J gene. Per the germline V gene, CDR1 is SQVTM and CDR2 is ANQGSEA. The CDR3 runs 13 residues. Trimming shortened V by 3 bases and J by 5 bases, and 14 bases separated the two germline ends.

Concerning this clone itself: Read sequence stops 3 residues before the CDR3 end, and the germline J gene provides the missing end. The V call is TRBV18, the J call TRBJ2-3, with 7 nucleotides matching TRBD1. The CDR3 extends over 15 amino acids. Germline CDR1 reads KGHSH; CDR2 reads LQKENI. The CDR3 DNA, read in part, is TGTGCCAGCTCACCACGAGTAGGGGGCGAAGAGACG. Amino acids: CASSPRVGGEET. The entire CDR3 protein reads CASSPRVGGEETQYF.

About this clone: The CDR3 end lies 3 residues beyond the end of the read and is filled in from the germline J gene. The chain is built from TRBV30 and TRBJ1-2; maybe TRBD1 (5 bases). Germline lookup yields CDR1 GTSNPN and CDR2 SVGIG (reference sequence). V was cut by 1 base and J by 4 bases, with 10 bases left in between. The CDR3 is 13 amino acids. This CDR3 reads CAWSGQFGYGYTF. The sequenced part of the CDR3 DNA is TGTGCCTGGAGTGGACAGTTTGGCTATGGC.

Concerning this clone: The read is 3 residues too short to cover the CDR3 end, so that end is filled in from the germline J gene. This chain uses TRBV2 with TRBJ2-7; D might be TRBD2 (7 bases). Trimming removed 4 bases at V and 2 bases at J, with 15 bases between. Per the germline V gene, CDR1 is SNHLY and CDR2 is FYNNEI. CDR3 length equals 15 residues. The CDR3 reads CASSVLGGATYEQYF. The sequenced part of the CDR3 DNA is TGTGCCAGCAGTGTTTTAGGGGGGGCCACCTACGAG.

As regards this clone: The read stops 3 residues short of the end of the CDR3; the missing end is completed from the germline J gene. The chain links TRBV7-3 to TRBJ2-5, with 9 bases that match TRBD2. CDR3 length: 15 residues. Trimming removed 1 base from V and 7 bases from J; junction bases left unmatched: 7. Germline CDR1 is SGHTA and CDR2 is FQGTGA. The sequenced part of the CDR3 DNA is TGTGCCAGCAGCTTAAGCGGCGGGGGGGCTGTGACC. This sequence encodes CASSLSGGGAVT. The CDR3 reads in full as CASSLSGGGAVTQYF.

As for this clone: Read sequence stops 3 residues before the CDR3 end, and the germline J gene provides the missing end. This rearrangement joins TRBV5-6 to TRBJ1-5, with D possibly being TRBD1 (5 bases). The CDR3 has 13 amino acids. CDR1 is SGHDT and CDR2 is YYEEEE in the germline V gene. V dropped 5 bases and J dropped 5 bases, with 11 bases sitting between them. CDR3 DNA (partial): TGTGCCAGCAGTACAAGGGGTTATCAGCCC. Translation gives CASSTRGYQP. The entire CDR3 protein reads CASSTRGYQPQHF.

Regarding this clone: The read is 3 residues too short to cover the CDR3 end, so that end is filled in from the germline J gene. The chain combines TRBV5-4 with TRBJ2-7, with D possibly TRBD2 on 5 matching bases. The ends were cut back, 7 bases at V and 4 bases at J, with 21 bases in the middle. Germline CDR1 reads SGHNT; CDR2 reads YYREEE (reference sequence). There are 15 residues in the CDR3. The CDR3 DNA, read in part, is TGTGCCAGCGTCCGGGGAAGCAGGCAGAGATACGAG. Translating gives CASVRGSRQRYE. Given in full, the CDR3 is CASVRGSRQRYEQYF.

For this clone: The CDR3 end is not reached by the read, which stops 3 residues before it; the germline J gene fills it in. The J gene is TRBJ1-2, the V gene TRBV5-6; D not resolved. Germline loops: CDR1 SGHDT, CDR2 YYEEEE. The CDR3 is made up of 13 amino acids. Trimming pared 0 bases from V and 2 bases from J, leaving 5 bases between. This CDR3 reads CASSLDGNYGYTF. CDR3 DNA, as far as it was read: TGTGCCAGCAGCTTGGACGGGAACTATGGC.

Comment on this clone: The observed sequence ends 3 residues before the CDR3 terminus, with the missing tail filled in from the germline J gene. The rearrangement uses TRBV30 and TRBJ1-2; D unclear. With 1 base removed from V and 7 bases from J, the gap between germline ends came to 10 bases. Germline-derived CDR1 and CDR2 are GTSNPN and SVGIG (reference sequence). CDR3 size: 12 residues. The CDR3 bases that were read are TGTGCCTGGAGTGCAGAGTTTCTTGGC. Translation: CAWSAEFLG. The full CDR3 is CAWSAEFLGYTF.

As for this clone: The read ends 3 residues early relative to the CDR3; the germline J gene fills the gap. V and J are TRBV5-1 and TRBJ2-5; no firm D call. With 1 base removed from V and 2 bases from J, the gap between germline ends came to 6 bases. Germline V gives CDR1 SGHRS, CDR2 YFSETQ. The CDR3 totals 13 residues. The CDR3 here is CASSLLQQETQYF. The part of the CDR3 DNA that was read is TGCGCCAGCAGCTTGTTACAGCAAGAGACC.

About this clone: The CDR3 extends 3 residues past the end of the read, so its final part is completed from the germline J gene. This rearrangement joins TRBV19 to TRBJ2-7; D might be TRBD1 (6 bases). The V gene lost 5 bases and the J gene lost 2 bases, with 22 bases spanning the gap. Looked up from germline, CDR1 is LNHDA and CDR2 is SQIVND (reference sequence). This CDR3 region has 17 residues. The DNA read from the CDR3 is TGTGCCAGTAGTGAAAGGACAACAGGGTATGAGACCTACGAG. It is translated as CASSERTTGYETYE. The CDR3 in full is CASSERTTGYETYEQYF. Based on the CDR3 plus reference TRBV19 and TRBJ2-7, the full variable domain is DGGITQSPKYLFRKEGQNVTLSCEQNLNHDAMYWYRQDPGQGLRLIYYSQIVNDFQKGDIAEGYSVSREKKESFPLTVTSAQKNPTAFYLCASSERTTGYETYEQYFGPGTRLTVT.

As to this clone: Sequencing ends 3 residues short of the CDR3 end; the germline J gene provides the rest. The rearrangement links TRBV12-3 or TRBV12-4 to TRBJ2-7, with 16 bases identical to TRBD2. This CDR3 comprises 19 residues. V dropped 2 bases and J dropped 0; count of bases not matched to a gene: 7. CDR3 residues: CASSLFRGTSGGDSYEQYF. The part of the CDR3 DNA that was read is TGTGCCAGCAGTTTATTTCGCGGGACTAGCGGGGGGGACTCCTACGAG.

On this clone: The read ends 3 residues shy of where the CDR3 ends; the end is completed using the germline J gene. The V call is TRBV7-9, the J call TRBJ2-1; a possible D gene is TRBD1 (6 bases). V lost 1 base and J lost 7, with 11 bases in between. The CDR3 is 14 residues long. CDR1 is SEHNR, CDR2 FQNEAQ, per germline (reference sequence). The sequenced part of the CDR3 DNA is TGTGCCAGCAGCTTAGGGGGGCTGGGAAATGAG. It is translated as CASSLGGLGNE. In full, the CDR3 reads CASSLGGLGNEQFF.

The sequenced part of the CDR3 DNA is TGCGCCAGCAGCTTGGATGCAGAGACAGATACG. Translating gives CASSLDAETDT. The full CDR3 protein reads CASSLDAETDTQYF. The chain employs TRBV5-1 and TRBJ2-3; D remains unclear. The read is 3 residues too short to cover the CDR3 end, so that end is filled in from the germline J gene. Trimming took off 0 bases at V and 3 bases at J, with 8 bases between the two ends. The CDR3 has 14 amino acids. Germline lookup yields CDR1 SGHRS and CDR2 YFSETQ.

The CDR3 DNA, read in part, is TGTGCCAGCGGGCCGGAGCTTCGCACAGATACG. Translated, it gives CASGPELRTDT. The whole CDR3 sequence reads CASGPELRTDTQYF. The genes are TRBV11-2 and TRBJ2-3; D not resolved. The read gets to within 3 residues of the CDR3 end, and the germline J gene fills in the rest. Germline assignment: CDR1 SGHAT and CDR2 FQNNGV. The CDR3 spans 14 residues. The V end lost 8 bases, the J end lost 1 base, and 13 bases lay between the germline ends.

For this clone: The read terminates 3 residues ahead of where the CDR3 ends, so the germline J gene completes it. The rearrangement links TRBV20-1 to TRBJ2-3; 9 bases fit TRBD2. The V gene end was trimmed by 2 bases and the J gene end by 3 bases; junction bases not matched to a gene: 0. This CDR3 region has 13 residues. Looked up from germline, CDR1 is DFQATT and CDR2 is SNEGSKA (reference sequence). The chain's CDR3 is CSARSGGTDTQYF. The CDR3 DNA, read in part, is TGCAGTGCTAGAAGCGGGGGGACAGATACG.